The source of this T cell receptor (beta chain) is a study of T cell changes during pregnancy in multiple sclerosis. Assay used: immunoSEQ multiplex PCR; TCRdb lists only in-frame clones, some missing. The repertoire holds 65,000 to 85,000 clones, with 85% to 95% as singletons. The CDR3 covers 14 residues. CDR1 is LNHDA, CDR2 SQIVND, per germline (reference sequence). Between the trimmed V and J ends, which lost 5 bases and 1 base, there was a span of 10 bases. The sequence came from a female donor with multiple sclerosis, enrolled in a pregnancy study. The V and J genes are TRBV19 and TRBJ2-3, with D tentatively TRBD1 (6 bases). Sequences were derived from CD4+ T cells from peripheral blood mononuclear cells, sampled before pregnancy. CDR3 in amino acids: CASSSDRRTDTQYF. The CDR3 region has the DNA TGTGCCAGTAGTTCGGACAGACGCACAGATACGCAGTATTTT.